This T cell receptor beta chain was observed in a study of shared clonotypes between healthy human individuals. V lost 2 bases, J lost 4 bases, and 15 bases lay in between. The germline CDR1 and CDR2 sequences are MNHEY and SMNVEV (reference sequence). The CDR3 is 16 residues long. Each replicate PCR on the sorted subsets used 200 to 250 ng DNA (approximately 33,000 T cell genomes). Assay: immunoSEQ multiplex PCR; the TCRdb copy retains only in-frame clones and omits some. Here the sample spans millions of clones, roughly 91% being singletons. Study-wide points: Estimated richness was generally greater in naive than memory subsets. Blood alone was sampled, and tissue repertoires likely differ. Limitation of the genetic and exposure-history diversity represented came from the few donors.

Comments on this clone: Its antigen is not identified.

Naive CD8 populations comprised CD45RO-negative cells positively selected for CCR7, excluding terminally differentiated effector memory CD45RA+ cells. The chain carries TRBV27 and TRBJ1-5; D remains unclear. Sequenced input: naive CD8+ T cells from PBMCs. The sequence was collected from a young man in good health. Some clones in this sample may be carry-over from other donors' samples. CDR3 in amino acids: CASSLGVSGKNQPQHF. CDR3 in DNA: TGTGCCAGCAGTTTAGGGGTTTCGGGAAAAAATCAGCCCCAGCATTTT.